The 2 T cell receptor beta chains given below trace back to one sample, sequenced in a study of T cell responses to AZD1222 COVID-19 vaccine. The table came from immunoSEQ multiplex PCR; TCRdb's copy has only in-frame clones and leaves some out. The data contain 88,000 or so clones, roughly 91% of them seen just once; the ten biggest clones take up approximately 5.2%. Sequenced here: peripheral blood, sampled 28 days after the second AZD1222 dose. The receptors originated from an adult who received the AZD1222 COVID-19 vaccine.

The chain is built from TRBV6-1 and TRBJ1-5, with D possibly matching TRBD1 (5 bases). CDR1 is MNHNS, CDR2 SASEGT, per germline. The CDR3 sequence is 15 residues long. Trimming shortened V by 6 bases and J by 0 bases, and 12 bases separated the two germline ends. The CDR3 region is CASRHSRGSNQPQHF. The CDR3 nucleotides are TGTGCCAGCAGACACTCAAGGGGTAGCAATCAGCCCCAGCATTTT.

This clone turned up a few times. The genes are TRBV7-8 and TRBJ1-3; D not resolved. V lost 3 bases to trimming and J lost 4 bases, with 13 bases between them. Germline V gene sequence: CDR1 SGHVS, CDR2 FQNEAQ. CDR3 length: 15 amino acids. The CDR3 DNA is TGTGCCAGCAGCTTGCCTTGGCAAGTGGGAAACACCATATATTTT. Translating it yields CASSLPWQVGNTIYF.